This T cell receptor (beta chain) is from a study of T-cell memory formation after mild COVID-19. This clonotype was seen a handful of times. Its antigen remains unknown. Trimming left V 5 bases short and J 4 bases short, with 8 bases between. The CDR3 has 12 amino acids. In germline, CDR1 is SGHTA, CDR2 FQGNSA. Study-level results: For contracting clones, CD4+ ones sat mainly in CM and EM, CD8+ in EMRA. Pre-infection memory already had some responding clones, implying cross-reactive memory joined.

Via MiXCR, TCRdb re-called the 5' RACE reads, giving one row per CDR3 protein. Here the sample spans some 300,000 distinct CDR3 sequences, around a fifth being singletons. The TCR sequence derives from a man in his late teens or twenties who had mild COVID-19 (a few samples of this study predate the infection). Cell type and time point are not known. This chain joins TRBV7-2 and TRBJ1-2, with a possible D match to TRBD1 (5 bases). The material sequenced was PBMCs or a T cell subset sorted from them (not recorded which). CDR3 DNA: TGTGCCAGCAGCCGGGACCTCTATGGCTACACCTTC. Encoded protein: CASSRDLYGYTF.